This T cell receptor (beta chain) was recovered during a study of T cell changes during pregnancy in multiple sclerosis. Measured with immunoSEQ multiplex PCR; TCRdb has only the in-frame clones, and not every one. In the table there are about 40,000 clones, roughly nine tenths of which are singletons. CDR3 length: 17 amino acids. Germline assignment: CDR1 SGHDT and CDR2 YYEEEE. Trimming removed 3 bases at V and 3 bases at J, with 16 bases between. The rearrangement links TRBV5-6 to TRBJ2-6, with D possibly matching TRBD1 (6 bases). The sequence was obtained from a female donor with multiple sclerosis, enrolled in a pregnancy study. Material: CD8+ T cells from peripheral blood mononuclear cells, obtained before pregnancy. The chain's CDR3 is CASSSWLGGNGANVLTF. Written as DNA, the CDR3 is TGTGCCAGCAGCTCCTGGTTAGGGGGAAATGGGGCCAACGTCCTGACTTTC.